Shown below are 21 T cell receptor beta chains from a single sample sequenced in a study of blood T cell repertoires in COVID-19. Using immunoSEQ multiplex PCR, the repertoire was profiled, and TCRdb retains in-frame clones only, with some absent. The repertoire holds approximately 130,000 clones, approximately 82% seen once, with more than 9.5% in the top ten. The specimen was peripheral blood. These TCRs come from a man aged 35 to 55 with active or convalescent COVID-19.

The CDR3 protein is CASSSPGTGETEAFF. The CDR3 region has the DNA TGTGCCAGCAGCTCCCCCGGGACAGGGGAGACTGAAGCTTTCTTT. V is TRBV27 and J is TRBJ1-1; 10 nucleotides agree with TRBD1. Germline V gene sequence: CDR1 MNHEY, CDR2 SMNVEV (reference sequence). The CDR3 covers 15 residues. The ends lost 6 bases at V and 5 bases at J; junction bases unmatched: 9.

This clone has a single count. This chain uses TRBV9 with TRBJ2-7, with 9 bases that match TRBD1. The CDR3 has 15 amino acids. Losses at the gene ends were 4 bases for V and 3 bases for J; bases not matched to a gene: 8. From germline, CDR1 is SGDLS and CDR2 YYNGEE. The CDR3 sequence: CASSPQEGQGYEQYF. The CDR3 DNA sequence: TGTGCCAGCAGCCCCCAGGAGGGACAGGGCTACGAGCAGTACTTC.

The V and J genes are TRBV18 and TRBJ2-7; 12 bases fit TRBD1. CDR1 and CDR2 (germline): KGHSH, LQKENI. This CDR3 has 16 amino acids. Germline trimming cut 1 base from V and 6 bases from J; bases unmatched to any gene: 7. CDR3 region: CASSPRPGQGASEQYF. The CDR3 nucleotides read TGTGCCAGCTCACCACGCCCGGGACAGGGGGCTAGCGAGCAGTACTTC.

This sequence joins TRBV19 and TRBJ1-1; TRBD1 matches at 11 bases. Looked up from germline, CDR1 is LNHDA and CDR2 is SQIVND (reference sequence). After removal of 6 bases from V and 1 base from J, the junction contained 7 bases not matched to a gene. There are 16 residues in the CDR3. CDR3 sequence reads: CASSRGTGGGNTEAFF. CDR3 nucleotide sequence: TGTGCCAGTAGCCGTGGGACAGGGGGAGGGAACACTGAAGCTTTCTTT.

The chain links TRBV5-6 to TRBJ2-7; 10 bases align to TRBD2. CDR3 length: 16 amino acids. V trimming: 3 bases; J trimming: 0 bases; junction bases outside the gene matches: 6. Germline V gives CDR1 SGHDT, CDR2 YYEEEE. The CDR3 sequence is CASSSTSGAPSYEQYF. CDR3 bases: TGTGCCAGCAGCTCCACTAGCGGGGCCCCCTCCTACGAGCAGTACTTC.

Worth noting for this clone: This probably arose from a read error, given a far larger clone one base away. The chain couples TRBV2 to TRBJ1-1; perhaps TRBD1 as D (5 bases). CDR3 length: 13 amino acids. V gave up 0 bases and J gave up 4 bases, with 6 bases separating them. Germline CDR1 is SNHLY and CDR2 is FYNNEI. The CDR3 nucleotides are TGTGCCAGCAGTGAAGCGGGGGGCACTGAAGCTTTCTTT. It encodes CASSEAGGTEAFF.

The chain has TRBV6-1 and TRBJ2-7, with D tentatively TRBD1 (5 bases). The V gene lost 0 bases and the J gene lost 3 bases, with 15 bases spanning the gap. The CDR3 extends over 16 amino acids. Looked up from germline, CDR1 is MNHNS and CDR2 is SASEGT. The CDR3 spells CASSEAGAVRVYEQYF. The CDR3, as DNA: TGTGCCAGCAGTGAAGCAGGGGCAGTCAGGGTCTACGAGCAGTACTTC.

The rearrangement uses TRBV9 and TRBJ1-3, with no clear D. V was pared by 8 bases and J by 0 bases, with 9 bases between. CDR3 length equals 13 residues. Germline lookup yields CDR1 SGDLS and CDR2 YYNGEE. DNA of the CDR3: TGTGCCAGTCAAACGAGCTCTGGAAACACCATATATTTT. Its protein is CASQTSSGNTIYF.

For this clone: No DNA is shown, since the ends of the CDR3 on it are uncertain; the CDR3 is the one TCRdb lists. V gene TRBV29-1 combines with J gene TRBJ1-1. Counting both end residues, the CDR3 totals 12 amino acids. The germline gives CDR1 SQVTM, CDR2 ANQGSEA. The CDR3 loop reads CSVEEAREKLSF.

The chain recombines TRBV15 with TRBJ2-7, with D perhaps TRBD2 (6 bases). V shed 4 bases and J shed 1 base, with 11 bases lying between them. The CDR3 loop spans 14 amino acids. Germline lookup yields CDR1 LNHNV and CDR2 YYDKDF (reference sequence). The CDR3 is CATSTMTSSYEQYF. The CDR3 bases are TGTGCCACCAGCACGATGACTAGTTCCTACGAGCAGTACTTC.

The CDR3 loop is CSASDRVRTNEKLFF. CDR3 nucleotides: TGCAGTGCTAGTGACAGGGTTAGGACTAATGAAAAACTGTTTTTT. This chain connects TRBV20-1 to TRBJ1-4; TRBD1 aligns across 7 bases. Germline CDR1 and CDR2: DFQATT and SNEGSKA (reference sequence). The CDR3 has 15 amino acids. V dropped 3 bases and J dropped 2; count of bases not matched to a gene: 6.

This clone has just a few counts. This chain uses TRBV29-1 with TRBJ1-2; 7 bases are a match to TRBD1. The V gene's germline CDR1 is SQVTM and CDR2 ANQGSEA. CDR3 length: 16 residues. Trimming cost V 2 bases and J 1 base; bases outside gene matches: 10. The chain's CDR3 is CSVEFQPGQRNYGYTF. The CDR3 DNA follows: TGCAGCGTTGAATTCCAACCGGGACAGCGTAACTATGGCTACACCTTC. The full variable domain, in which reference TRBV29-1 and TRBJ1-2 provide the parts outside the CDR3, is SAVISQKPSRDICQRGTSLTIQCQVDSQVTMMFWYRQQPGQSLTLIATANQGSEATYESGFVIDKFPISRPNLTFSTLTVSNMSPEDSSIYLCSVEFQPGQRNYGYTFGSGTRLTVV.

The rearrangement uses TRBV11-2 and TRBJ2-5; 7 bases map to TRBD2. This CDR3 region has 13 residues. Germline V gene sequence: CDR1 SGHAT, CDR2 FQNNGV. Trimming removed 3 bases from V and 5 bases from J; junction bases left unmatched: 3. CDR3 in amino acids: CASSFSGWETQYF. The DNA for the CDR3 is TGTGCCAGCAGCTTTAGCGGGTGGGAGACCCAGTACTTC.

This chain uses TRBV10-1 with TRBJ2-7; no clear D. Germline-derived CDR1 and CDR2 are WNHNN and SYGVQD (reference sequence). This CDR3 is built from 14 residues. V dropped 5 bases and J dropped 7 bases, with 18 bases sitting between them. In nucleotides, the CDR3 is TGCGCCAGCAGTACTTCCGGGTCCCCGCGAGAGCAGTACTTC. It encodes CASSTSGSPREQYF.

This chain links TRBV10-3 with TRBJ1-3; TRBD1 might be the D (5 bases). Germline V gives CDR1 ENHRY, CDR2 SYGVKD. This CDR3 spans 14 amino acids. V gave up 10 bases and J gave up 4 bases, with 17 bases separating them. CDR3 nucleotide sequence: TGTGCCACAGGGACGCCGGCGGGGGGAAACACCATATATTTT. Its protein is CATGTPAGGNTIYF.

V and J are TRBV7-9 and TRBJ1-4, with 10 nucleotides matching TRBD1. This CDR3 spans 15 amino acids. CDR1 is SEHNR and CDR2 is FQNEAQ in the germline V gene (reference sequence). The junction had 9 bases not matched to a gene; V was cut back by 6 bases and J by 8 bases. The CDR3 here is CASSRMGQGPEKLFF. Here the CDR3 DNA reads TGTGCCAGCAGTCGCATGGGACAGGGGCCCGAAAAACTGTTTTTT.

This clone was seen a handful of times. This chain links TRBV7-2 with TRBJ1-1, with D tentatively TRBD1 (5 bases). Germline values: CDR1 SGHTA, CDR2 FQGNSA. The CDR3 sequence is 15 residues long. With 1 base removed from V and 4 bases from J, the gap between germline ends came to 13 bases. The CDR3 DNA follows: TGTGCCAGCAGCTTAGATCACAGGAGTACCACTGAAGCTTTCTTT. This encodes CASSLDHRSTTEAFF.

The chain recombines TRBV6-4 with TRBJ1-3, with D unresolved. CDR1 and CDR2 from the germline V gene are MRHNA and SNTAGT. The CDR3 covers 20 residues. V was shortened by 8 bases and J by 0 bases, with 29 bases between the two germline ends. The CDR3 protein is CASLVRKRLLVPLSGNTIYF. As DNA, the CDR3 is TGTGCCAGCTTGGTCAGGAAGAGACTACTCGTCCCTCTCTCTGGAAACACCATATATTTT.

The rearrangement links TRBV4-2 to TRBJ1-3, with TRBD1 as a possible D gene (5 bases). Germline values: CDR1 LGHNA, CDR2 YNFKEQ. The CDR3 runs to 15 residues. The V end was cut by 4 bases, the J end by 0 bases, with 10 bases between. CDR3 sequence (DNA): TGTGCCAGCAGCCCCAGGGCCTTCTCTGGAAACACCATATATTTT. This sequence encodes CASSPRAFSGNTIYF.

This clone has just one count. This chain connects TRBV5-1 to TRBJ1-2, with D hard to call. V lost 2 bases, J lost 4 bases, and 6 bases lay in between. Germline assignment: CDR1 SGHRS and CDR2 YFSETQ. The CDR3 runs to 12 residues. The chain's CDR3 is CASSLQSYGYTF. The CDR3, as DNA: TGCGCCAGCAGCTTACAGAGCTATGGCTACACCTTC.

This chain joins TRBV19 and TRBJ1-5; tentatively, D is TRBD1 (6 bases). Per the germline V gene, CDR1 is LNHDA and CDR2 is SQIVND (reference sequence). The CDR3 is 16 residues long. V dropped 5 bases and J dropped 6 bases, with 20 bases sitting between them. CDR3 DNA: TGTGCCAGTAGTTCAAAAAGGGCAGGGGCGGGTCAGCCCCAGCATTTT. Protein: CASSSKRAGAGQPQHF.